The 8 T cell receptor beta chains reported below all come from one sample, sequenced in a study of regulatory T cells in long-lasting Graves disease. Indicated time point: newly diagnosed GD, antithyroid drugs for less than 3 months. PBMCs provided the RNA from which the TCR library was made. The TCR beta library used iRepertoire HTBI primers with Arm-PCR amplification of CDR3. TCRdb itself ran the multiplex PCR reads through MiXCR, one entry per CDR3 protein. The sample records about 240,000 distinct CDR3 sequences, around 21% being singletons. The sample consisted of peripheral blood mononuclear cells (PBMCs), taken at new diagnosis, from a patient treated with antithyroid drugs. The receptors stem from a female donor with Graves disease.

This clonotype was observed many times. The V call is TRBV5-1, the J call TRBJ2-1; the match to TRBD2 covers 9 bases. The V gene end was trimmed by 0 bases and the J gene end by 12 bases; junction bases not matched to a gene: 1. Germline V gene data show CDR1 as SGHRS and CDR2 as YFSETQ. The CDR3 has 12 amino acids. CDR3: CASSLGGGVQFF. The CDR3, as DNA: TGCGCCAGCAGCTTGGGCGGGGGGGTGCAGTTCTTC.

In this sample, this clonotype turned up many times. The gene calls are TRBV28 and TRBJ2-7; D remains unclear. With 8 bases removed from V and 1 base from J, the gap between germline ends came to 15 bases. Germline CDR1 and CDR2: MDHEN and SYDVKM. CDR3 length: 14 amino acids. The chain's CDR3 is CASSSTLLSYEQYF. The CDR3 nucleotides are TGTGCCAGCTCCTCAACCCTCTTATCCTACGAGCAGTACTTC.

The chain has TRBV12-3 or TRBV12-4 and TRBJ2-3; TRBD2 matches at 10 bases. V lost 11 bases to trimming and J lost 3 bases; unmatched junction nucleotides: 8. CDR3 length equals 14 residues. CDR3 nucleotides: TGTGCCGTCGGAGCGGGAGGGGTGACAGATACGCAGTATTTT. Amino acid sequence: CAVGAGGVTDTQYF.

This clonotype has ten or more counts. The chain employs TRBV29-1 and TRBJ2-1; D unclear. The CDR3 consists of 13 residues. In germline, CDR1 is SQVTM, CDR2 ANQGSEA. Between the trimmed V and J ends, which lost 4 bases and 4 bases, there was a span of 11 bases. CDR3 nucleotides: TGCAGCGTTGCGAGCAGGTTATACAATGAGCAGTTCTTC. It specifies CSVASRLYNEQFF.

This clonotype was observed a handful of times. The chain recombines TRBV7-9 with TRBJ2-3, with TRBD2 matching over 8 bases. CDR3 size: 18 residues. In germline, CDR1 is SEHNR, CDR2 FQNEAQ (reference sequence). V gave up 1 base and J gave up 5 bases; unmatched junction bases: 14. The CDR3 region is CASSLGYSGAHYEDTQYF. CDR3 nucleotides: TGTGCCAGCAGCTTAGGGTATAGCGGGGCCCATTATGAAGATACGCAGTATTTT.

This chain joins TRBV6-1 and TRBJ1-5; the D is unclear. The CDR3 sequence is 13 residues long. V dropped 1 base and J dropped 7 bases, with 8 bases sitting between them. Germline-derived CDR1 and CDR2 are MNHNS and SASEGT. The DNA of the CDR3 is TGTGCCAGCAGTGAAGAGGGCGGGCAGCCCCAGCATTTT. This translates into CASSEEGGQPQHF.

Many counts were recorded for this clonotype. The chain is built from TRBV28 and TRBJ1-2; 9 bases are a match to TRBD1. The CDR3 has 16 residues. Germline V gives CDR1 MDHEN, CDR2 SYDVKM. With V trimmed by 3 bases and J by 5 bases, 10 bases remained unmatched. The CDR3 sequence: CASSFGPGQGAYGYTF. The DNA for the CDR3 is TGTGCCAGCAGTTTCGGACCGGGACAGGGAGCGTATGGCTACACCTTC.

This clonotype has a count of ten or more. V usage is TRBV7-2 and J usage is TRBJ2-7; TRBD1 agrees at 7 bases. J was trimmed by 4 bases and V by 5 bases; bases with no gene match: 11. Germline CDR1 is SGHTA and CDR2 is FQGNSA. The CDR3 runs to 15 residues. The CDR3 DNA sequence: TGTGCCAGCAGCAGAGCGACAGGGCTGATGTACGAGCAGTACTTC. Translated, it gives CASSRATGLMYEQYF.